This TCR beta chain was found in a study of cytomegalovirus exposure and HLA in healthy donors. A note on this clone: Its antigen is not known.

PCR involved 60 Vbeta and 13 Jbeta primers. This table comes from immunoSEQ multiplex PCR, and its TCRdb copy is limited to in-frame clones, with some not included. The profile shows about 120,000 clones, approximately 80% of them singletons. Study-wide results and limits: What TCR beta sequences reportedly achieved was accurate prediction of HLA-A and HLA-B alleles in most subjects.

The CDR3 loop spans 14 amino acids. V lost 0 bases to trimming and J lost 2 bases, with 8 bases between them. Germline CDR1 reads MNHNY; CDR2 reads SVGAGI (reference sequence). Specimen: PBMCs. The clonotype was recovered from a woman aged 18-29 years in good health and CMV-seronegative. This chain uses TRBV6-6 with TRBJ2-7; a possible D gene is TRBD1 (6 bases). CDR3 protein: CASSYSTGPYEQYF. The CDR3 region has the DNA TGTGCCAGCAGTTACTCGACAGGTCCCTACGAGCAGTACTTC.